This entry lists 21 T cell receptor beta chains sequenced from one sample in a study of T cell responses to AZD1222 COVID-19 vaccine. The protocol was immunoSEQ multiplex PCR, while the TCRdb copy is restricted to in-frame clones and leaves out a portion. Of around 140,000 clones listed, 80% to 90% are singletons. The material was peripheral blood, obtained on day 0 of AZD1222 vaccination. These receptors all stem from an adult in good health.

The V gene is TRBV2, the J gene TRBJ2-1; D may be TRBD2 (5 bases). Trimming left V 8 bases short and J 2 bases short, with 10 bases between. CDR1 SNHLY and CDR2 FYNNEI come from the germline V gene. This CDR3 is 13 amino acids long. The CDR3 DNA sequence: TGTGCCAGCGGACTGACTACCTACAATGAGCAGTTCTTC. Amino acids: CASGLTTYNEQFF.

The rearrangement uses TRBV9 and TRBJ2-3, with TRBD1 matching 7 bases. The CDR3 spans 14 residues. The J segment lost 1 base and the V segment lost 3 bases, leaving 2 bases of the junction unmatched. Germline CDR1 SGDLS, CDR2 YYNGEE. In nucleotides, the CDR3 is TGTGCCAGCAGCGCACAGGGGCGCACAGATACGCAGTATTTT. This codes for CASSAQGRTDTQYF.

The rearrangement links TRBV6-5 to TRBJ2-3, with 8 bases aligning to TRBD2. V shed 6 bases, J shed 0 bases, and the junction held 5 bases outside the gene matches. The CDR3 loop spans 15 amino acids. The germline V gene has CDR1 MNHEY and CDR2 SVGAGI. The CDR3, as DNA: TGTGCCAGCAGATCCGGGACTAGAAGCACAGATACGCAGTATTTT. Amino acid sequence: CASRSGTRSTDTQYF.

The chain joins TRBV7-3 to TRBJ2-5, with D possibly TRBD2 on 6 matching bases. Germline V gene lookup returns CDR1 SGHTA and CDR2 FQGTGA. V was trimmed by 2 bases and J by 5 bases, leaving 15 bases between them. CDR3 length: 15 amino acids. CDR3 DNA sequence: TGTGCCAGCAGCTTATTGGGAGGAGGTTCCGAGACCCAGTACTTC. Encoded protein: CASSLLGGGSETQYF.

The rearrangement links TRBV7-2 to TRBJ2-5; maybe TRBD2 (6 bases). Germline CDR1 is SGHTA and CDR2 is FQGNSA. V shed 1 base and J shed 2 bases, with 8 bases lying between them. The length of the CDR3 is 14 residues. CDR3 sequence reads: CASSLVGLQETQYF. The CDR3 DNA reads as TGTGCCAGCAGCTTAGTGGGACTTCAAGAGACCCAGTACTTC.

A single count supports this clone. The rearrangement uses TRBV6-2 or TRBV6-3 and TRBJ2-5; 8 bases are a match to TRBD2. V shed 6 bases and J 9 bases; nucleotides not matched to a gene: 6. Per germline, CDR1 MNHEY and CDR2 SVGEGT. CDR3 length: 12 residues. The CDR3 loop is CASRPTSGAQYF. For the CDR3, the DNA is TGTGCCAGCAGACCTACTAGCGGCGCCCAGTACTTC.

The chain combines TRBV28 with TRBJ1-1; possible D gene TRBD1, 5 bases. CDR3 length: 13 amino acids. V lost 7 bases, J lost 0 bases, and 9 bases lay in between. Germline CDR1 MDHEN, CDR2 SYDVKM. The CDR3 DNA is TGTGCCAGCACCGACAGCTTGAACACTGAAGCTTTCTTT. Translation gives CASTDSLNTEAFF.

J is TRBJ1-2 and V is TRBV7-2; D gene ambiguous. Trimming shortened V by 4 bases and J by 7 bases, and 16 bases separated the two germline ends. Germline CDR1 is SGHTA and CDR2 is FQGNSA. This CDR3 has 14 residues. DNA of the CDR3: TGTGCCAGCAGCTCCCTCCGATCCGGGGTTGGCTACACCTTC. Amino acid sequence: CASSSLRSGVGYTF.

This rearrangement joins TRBV5-8 to TRBJ2-6; D is undetermined. CDR1 and CDR2 (germline): SGHTS, YDEGEE. Trimming left V 4 bases short and J 0 bases short, with 11 bases between. This CDR3 is built from 16 residues. CDR3 DNA: TGTGCCAGCAGCCCGAATTGGATCTCTGGGGCCAACGTCCTGACTTTC. The encoded protein is CASSPNWISGANVLTF.

This clone has more than one count but fewer than ten. This rearrangement joins TRBV29-1 to TRBJ1-1; D is possibly TRBD1 (5 bases). Germline V lookup: CDR1 SQVTM, CDR2 ANQGSEA. CDR3 length equals 13 residues. V lost 1 base, J lost 4 bases, and 10 bases lay in between. The CDR3 region has the DNA TGCAGCGTTGAAGGGGGGACGCGCACTGAAGCTTTCTTT. This gives the protein CSVEGGTRTEAFF.

This chain connects TRBV28 to TRBJ1-2, with 10 positions matching TRBD1. Trimming removed 6 bases from V and 5 bases from J; junction bases left unmatched: 12. CDR1 is MDHEN, CDR2 SYDVKM, per germline. This CDR3 region has 16 residues. The CDR3 protein is CASSLSGTGAGYGYTF. CDR3 nucleotides: TGTGCCAGCAGCCTTTCGGGGACAGGGGCGGGGTATGGCTACACCTTC.

The V call is TRBV28, the J call TRBJ1-3, with no clear D. This CDR3 spans 13 amino acids. Germline-derived CDR1 and CDR2 are MDHEN and SYDVKM. The V and J ends lost 7 bases and 8 bases respectively, with 15 bases between them. CDR3 sequence: CASTEQRADTIYF. The DNA for the CDR3 is TGTGCCAGCACGGAACAGCGTGCTGACACCATATATTTT.

V is TRBV6-6 and J is TRBJ2-1, with D tentatively TRBD2 (5 bases). The length of the CDR3 is 13 residues. The V and J ends lost 8 bases and 0 bases respectively, with 8 bases between them. Germline V gives CDR1 MNHNY, CDR2 SVGAGI (reference sequence). CDR3 in amino acids: CASGSFSYNEQFF. The CDR3 DNA sequence: TGTGCCAGCGGGAGTTTCTCCTACAATGAGCAGTTCTTC.

This chain joins TRBV27 and TRBJ1-2, with D possibly TRBD1 on 5 matching bases. CDR3 size: 15 residues. From germline, CDR1 is MNHEY and CDR2 SMNVEV (reference sequence). V lost 1 base and J 5 bases, leaving 14 bases between the germline ends. The CDR3 spells CASSLFGDSIYGYTF. As DNA, the CDR3 is TGTGCCAGCAGTTTATTCGGGGACTCAATTTATGGCTACACCTTC.

The chain recombines TRBV19 with TRBJ1-5; TRBD1 aligns across 8 bases. The CDR3 extends over 16 amino acids. Germline CDR1 and CDR2: LNHDA and SQIVND (reference sequence). Trimming took 4 bases from V and 1 from J; bases not matched to a gene: 6. The CDR3 DNA reads as TGTGCCAGTAGTAACCGCCAGGGGGCAAGCAATCAGCCCCAGCATTTT. It specifies CASSNRQGASNQPQHF.

The chain couples TRBV6-4 to TRBJ2-3, with TRBD2 matching 7 bases. Losses at the gene ends were 0 bases for V and 3 bases for J; bases not matched to a gene: 0. The CDR3 is 14 residues long. Germline V gives CDR1 MRHNA, CDR2 SNTAGT. CDR3 bases: TGTGCCAGCAGTGACTCGCGGGAGACAGATACGCAGTATTTT. Its protein product is CASSDSRETDTQYF.

The sample holds a few counts of this clone. The rearrangement joins TRBV11-3 to TRBJ2-7; a possible D gene is TRBD1 (5 bases). Germline V gene lookup returns CDR1 SGHNT and CDR2 YENEEA. The CDR3 spans 15 residues. The V and J ends lost 5 bases and 2 bases respectively, with 16 bases between them. The CDR3, as DNA: TGTGCCAGCAGCCAAGGGGTGACCTTTGCCTACGAGCAGTACTTC. This gives the protein CASSQGVTFAYEQYF.

The chain is built from TRBV19 and TRBJ1-2; 9 bases fit TRBD1. The J segment lost 8 bases and the V segment lost 5 bases, leaving 12 bases of the junction unmatched. The CDR3 has 15 amino acids. CDR1 and CDR2 (germline): LNHDA, SQIVND (reference sequence). The CDR3 sequence is CASSRYQGQGYGYTF. CDR3 nucleotide sequence: TGTGCCAGTAGTCGCTATCAAGGACAGGGGTACGGCTACACCTTC.

V and J are TRBV6-5 and TRBJ1-2; TRBD1 matches 11 bases. The CDR3 extends over 15 amino acids. The junction had 10 bases not matched to a gene; V was cut back by 6 bases and J by 7 bases. Per the germline V gene, CDR1 is MNHEY and CDR2 is SVGAGI. CDR3 sequence reads: CASRPPGQGARGYTF. CDR3 in DNA: TGTGCCAGCAGGCCACCCGGACAGGGGGCCCGTGGCTACACCTTC.

This clone appeared once. This rearrangement joins TRBV11-2 to TRBJ1-1; D is perhaps TRBD1 (6 bases). Germline-derived CDR1 and CDR2 are SGHAT and FQNNGV. The CDR3 sequence is 19 residues long. V was shortened by 5 bases and J by 1 base, with 26 bases between the two germline ends. The CDR3 region is CASSQMIRGVRSPNTEAFF. The CDR3 nucleotides read TGTGCCAGCAGCCAAATGATCAGGGGAGTGAGATCGCCGAACACTGAAGCTTTCTTT.

This sequence joins TRBV9 and TRBJ2-2; D possibly corresponds to TRBD1 (6 bases). This CDR3 comprises 16 residues. Germline V CDR1 and CDR2: SGDLS, YYNGEE. The V and J ends lost 3 bases and 4 bases respectively, with 16 bases between them. The CDR3 DNA follows: TGTGCCAGCAGCGGGCAGGGACACCAAGGCACCGGGGAGCTGTTTTTT. Residues: CASSGQGHQGTGELFF.